The entry below gives a single TCR beta chain sequence along with its context. What it binds is not known. Donors sampled were nominally healthy, though unrecorded immune exposures were likely. After removal of 5 bases from V and 9 bases from J, the junction contained 14 bases not matched to a gene. From germline, CDR1 is MNHEY and CDR2 SMNVEV (reference sequence). The CDR3 is 16 residues long. This sample was taken from a study of cytomegalovirus exposure and HLA in healthy donors. Findings and limits, study-wide: Three of the chains that were CMV-associated were confirmed in vitro to be specific for CMV antigens. Most of the TCR beta V segments (in an earlier analysis) were productive either about 87% or about 30% of the time. Later analysis demonstrated an association between a missense DCLRE1C variant and TCR beta V- and J-gene trimming.

The PCR was carried out with 60 Vbeta primers and 13 Jbeta primers. Sequencing used immunoSEQ multiplex PCR; TCRdb keeps in-frame clones, though not all of them. Here the sample spans under 200,000 clones, approximately 11% being singletons. The TCR originated in a man between 45 and 60 years old in good health and CMV-seropositive. Sequencing input: PBMCs. The chain joins TRBV27 to TRBJ2-1; 9 nucleotides line up with TRBD2. The CDR3 spells CASSPPLGGGAGEQFF. The CDR3 DNA follows: TGTGCCAGCAGTCCCCCCCTTGGCGGGGGGGCAGGTGAGCAGTTCTTC.